The 2 T cell receptor beta chains below all came from one sample that was sequenced in a study of OX40 agonist ivuxolimab in advanced cancers. Clones were read by immunoSEQ multiplex PCR, and TCRdb kept only the in-frame ones, dropping some. Of around 57,000 clones in the sample, more than 80% are singletons; the top ten hold approximately 1.1%. The source was CD4+ or CD8+ T cells sorted from blood, collected in a trial of the OX40 agonist ivuxolimab. Receptors originate from an adult with an advanced solid tumor such as melanoma, head and neck, liver or kidney cancer.

This chain joins TRBV7-8 and TRBJ1-1; no clear D. V gave up 5 bases and J gave up 3 bases, with 16 bases separating them. The CDR3 has 15 residues. Germline CDR1 reads SGHVS; CDR2 reads FQNEAQ. The CDR3 DNA reads TGTGCCAGCAGCAACCGGGAGGGAGTTGACACTGAAGCTTTCTTT. Amino acid sequence: CASSNREGVDTEAFF.

This sequence joins TRBV27 and TRBJ1-2; possible D gene TRBD1, 6 bases. With 5 bases removed from V and 6 bases from J, the gap between germline ends came to 19 bases. Germline assignment: CDR1 MNHEY and CDR2 SMNVEV (reference sequence). This CDR3 contains 15 residues. CDR3 in amino acids: CASSPGQFGRDGYTF. The CDR3 coding sequence is TGTGCCAGCAGTCCCGGACAGTTCGGCAGGGATGGCTACACCTTC.